This T cell receptor beta chain was captured by sequencing in a study of immune characterization of retroperitoneal liposarcoma. TCRdb re-analysed the PCR reads in MiXCR, keeping a single row per CDR3 protein. This repertoire shows around 1,800 distinct CDR3 sequences, under 65% found once; its top ten account for 9% to 12%. The CDR3 contains 16 residues. The V end was cut by 0 bases, the J end by 4 bases, with 15 bases between. Material for sequencing was tumor tissue. The rearrangement joins TRBV12-3 or TRBV12-4 to TRBJ2-5, with D perhaps TRBD1 or TRBD2 (5 bases each). The TCR comes from a male donor with retroperitoneal liposarcoma. The CDR3 nucleotides are TGTGCCAGCAGTTTAGCCCCCGGGGCCGGTGGAGAGACCCAGTACTTC. Translation: CASSLAPGAGGETQYF.